This TCR beta chain was obtained from a study of blood T cell repertoires in COVID-19. Germline loops: CDR1 SGHNT, CDR2 YENEEA. The CDR3 contains 16 residues. J gave up 4 bases and V 0 bases, and 2 bases lay outside the gene matches. The method was immunoSEQ multiplex PCR; TCRdb's version includes in-frame clones alone and lacks a portion of them. The sample yields roughly 110,000 clones, less than 80% seen once. The TCR originated in an elderly man with COVID-19, enrolled during active disease. The V call is TRBV11-3, the J call TRBJ2-1, with 11 bases aligning to TRBD2. The source material was peripheral blood. CDR3 in amino acids: CASSLDGTSGYNEQFF. As DNA, the CDR3 is TGTGCCAGCAGCTTAGACGGGACTAGCGGTTACAATGAGCAGTTCTTC.